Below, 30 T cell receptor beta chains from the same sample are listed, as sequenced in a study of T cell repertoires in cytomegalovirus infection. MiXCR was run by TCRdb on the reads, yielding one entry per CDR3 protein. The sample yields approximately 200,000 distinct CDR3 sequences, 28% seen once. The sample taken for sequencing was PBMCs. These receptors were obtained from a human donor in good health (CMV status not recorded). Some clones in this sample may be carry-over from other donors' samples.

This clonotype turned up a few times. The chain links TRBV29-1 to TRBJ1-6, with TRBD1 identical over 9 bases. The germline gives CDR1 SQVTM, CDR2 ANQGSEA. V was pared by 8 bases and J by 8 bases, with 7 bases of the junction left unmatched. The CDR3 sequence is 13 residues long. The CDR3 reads CSIGQGRDSPLHF. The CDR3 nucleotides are TGCAGCATAGGACAGGGGCGGGATTCACCCCTCCACTTT.

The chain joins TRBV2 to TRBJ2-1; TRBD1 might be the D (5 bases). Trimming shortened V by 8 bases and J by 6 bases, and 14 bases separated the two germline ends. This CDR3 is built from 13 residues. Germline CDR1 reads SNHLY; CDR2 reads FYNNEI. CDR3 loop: CASEYRSSNEQFF. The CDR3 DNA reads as TGTGCCAGCGAGTACAGGAGTAGCAATGAGCAGTTCTTC.

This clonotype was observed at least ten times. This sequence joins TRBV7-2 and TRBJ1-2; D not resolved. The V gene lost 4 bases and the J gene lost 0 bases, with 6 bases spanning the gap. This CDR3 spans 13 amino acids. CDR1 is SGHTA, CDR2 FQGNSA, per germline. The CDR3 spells CASSSTANYGYTF. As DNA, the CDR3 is TGTGCCAGCAGCTCCACGGCTAACTATGGCTACACCTTC.

This chain's CDR3 is CASSLGRAYTF. As DNA, the CDR3 is TGTGCCAGCAGCTTGGGACGGGCTTACACCTTC. This sequence joins TRBV5-8 and TRBJ1-2; D not certain. Germline V gives CDR1 SGHTS, CDR2 YDEGEE. V lost 0 bases and J lost 11, with 8 bases in between. There are 11 residues in the CDR3.

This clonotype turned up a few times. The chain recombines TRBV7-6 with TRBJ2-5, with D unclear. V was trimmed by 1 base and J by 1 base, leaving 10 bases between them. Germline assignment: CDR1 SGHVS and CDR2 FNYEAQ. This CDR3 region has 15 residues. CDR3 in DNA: TGTGCCAGCAGCTTAGGCCCGGTGACCCAAGAGACCCAGTACTTC. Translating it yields CASSLGPVTQETQYF.

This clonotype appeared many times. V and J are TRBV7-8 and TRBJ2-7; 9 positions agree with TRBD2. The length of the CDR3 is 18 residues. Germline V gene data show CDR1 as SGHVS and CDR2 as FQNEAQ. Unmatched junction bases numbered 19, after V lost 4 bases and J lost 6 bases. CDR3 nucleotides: TGTGCCAGCAGCTCCCCGGGAGGTAGCGGGGGCCTATGGGTCGAGCAGTACTTC. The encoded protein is CASSSPGGSGGLWVEQYF.

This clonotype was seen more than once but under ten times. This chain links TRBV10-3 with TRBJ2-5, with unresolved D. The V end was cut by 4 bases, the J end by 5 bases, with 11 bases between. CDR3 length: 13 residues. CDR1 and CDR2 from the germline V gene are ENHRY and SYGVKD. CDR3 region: CAISGLPEETQYF. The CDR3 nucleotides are TGTGCCATCAGTGGTTTGCCGGAGGAGACCCAGTACTTC.

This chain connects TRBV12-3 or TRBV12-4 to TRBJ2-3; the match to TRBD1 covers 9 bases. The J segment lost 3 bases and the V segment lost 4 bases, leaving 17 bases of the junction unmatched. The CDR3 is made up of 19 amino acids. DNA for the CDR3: TGTGCCAGCAGTTCCGGGACAGGGAGTCCCCTCTTAAGAACAGATACGCAGTATTTT. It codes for CASSSGTGSPLLRTDTQYF.

The CDR3 spells CASSEGQGFEAFF. The CDR3 DNA is TGTGCCAGCAGTGAGGGACAGGGGTTTGAAGCTTTCTTT. The V gene is TRBV25-1, the J gene TRBJ1-1, with TRBD1 identical over 10 bases. The V segment lost 3 bases and the J segment 7 bases; nucleotides outside the gene matches: 2. CDR1 is MGHDK and CDR2 is SYGVNS in the germline V gene. There are 13 residues in the CDR3.

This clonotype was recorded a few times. CDR3: CSARSPTDPSQETQYF. DNA of the CDR3: TGCAGTGCTAGATCCCCGACGGACCCTTCCCAAGAGACCCAGTACTTC. The chain uses TRBV20-1 and TRBJ2-5; no firm D call. The germline V gene has CDR1 DFQATT and CDR2 SNEGSKA (reference sequence). The CDR3 consists of 16 residues. Trimming took off 2 bases at V and 1 base at J, with 17 bases between the two ends.

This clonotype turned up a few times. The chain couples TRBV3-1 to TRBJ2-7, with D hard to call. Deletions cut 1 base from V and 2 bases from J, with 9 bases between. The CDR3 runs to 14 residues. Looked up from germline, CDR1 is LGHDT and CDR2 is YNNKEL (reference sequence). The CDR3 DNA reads TGTGCCAGCAGCCAAGCCCGCGGTCCCTACGAGCAGTACTTC. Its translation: CASSQARGPYEQYF.

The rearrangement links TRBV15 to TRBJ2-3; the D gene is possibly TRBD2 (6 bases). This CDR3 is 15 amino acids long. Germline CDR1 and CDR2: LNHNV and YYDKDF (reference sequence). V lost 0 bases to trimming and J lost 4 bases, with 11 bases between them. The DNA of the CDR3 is TGTGCCACCAGCAGAGATGGGGGGATTTCAGATACGCAGTATTTT. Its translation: CATSRDGGISDTQYF.

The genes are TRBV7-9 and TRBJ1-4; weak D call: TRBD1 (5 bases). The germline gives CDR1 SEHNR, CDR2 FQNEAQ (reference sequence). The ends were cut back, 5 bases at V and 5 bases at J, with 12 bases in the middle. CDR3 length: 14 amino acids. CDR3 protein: CASSSFGGNEKLFF. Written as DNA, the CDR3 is TGTGCCAGCAGCAGCTTTGGGGGAAATGAAAAACTGTTTTTT. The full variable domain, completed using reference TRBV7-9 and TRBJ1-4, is DTGVSQNPRHKITKRGQNVTFRCDPISEHNRLYWYRQTLGQGPEFLTYFQNEAQLEKSRLLSDRFSAERPKGSFSTLEIQRTEQGDSAMYLCASSSFGGNEKLFFGSGTQLSVL.

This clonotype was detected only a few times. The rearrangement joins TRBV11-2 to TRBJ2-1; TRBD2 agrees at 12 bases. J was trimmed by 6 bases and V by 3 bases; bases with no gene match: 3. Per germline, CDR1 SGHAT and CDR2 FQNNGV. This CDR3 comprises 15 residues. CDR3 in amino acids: CASSFKGLAGNEQFF. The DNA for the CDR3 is TGTGCCAGCAGCTTTAAGGGACTAGCGGGCAATGAGCAGTTCTTC.

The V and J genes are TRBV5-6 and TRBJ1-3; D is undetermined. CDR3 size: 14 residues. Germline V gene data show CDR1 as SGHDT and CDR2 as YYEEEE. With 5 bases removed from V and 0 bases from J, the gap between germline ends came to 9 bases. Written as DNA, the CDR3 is TGTGCCAGCAGTGGCATAGACTCTGGAAACACCATATATTTT. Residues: CASSGIDSGNTIYF.

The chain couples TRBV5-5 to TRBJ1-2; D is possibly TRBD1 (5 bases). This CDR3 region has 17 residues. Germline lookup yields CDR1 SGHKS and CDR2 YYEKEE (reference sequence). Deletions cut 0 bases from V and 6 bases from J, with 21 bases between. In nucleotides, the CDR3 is TGTGCCAGCAGCTTGGCGGTAAGGGACCCACCGGGCCATGGCTACACCTTC. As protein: CASSLAVRDPPGHGYTF.

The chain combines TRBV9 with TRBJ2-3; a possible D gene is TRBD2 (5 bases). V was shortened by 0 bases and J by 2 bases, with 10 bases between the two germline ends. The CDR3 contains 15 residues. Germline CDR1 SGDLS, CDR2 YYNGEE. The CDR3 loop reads CASSVGDGITDTQYF. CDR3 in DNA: TGTGCCAGCAGCGTAGGCGACGGGATCACAGATACGCAGTATTTT.

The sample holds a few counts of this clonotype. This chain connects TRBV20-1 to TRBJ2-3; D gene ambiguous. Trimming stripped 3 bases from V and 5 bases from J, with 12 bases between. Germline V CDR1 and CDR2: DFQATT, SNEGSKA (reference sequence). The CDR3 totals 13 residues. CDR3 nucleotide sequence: TGCAGTGCTAGCCCGGCGTCGGGAGATACGCAGTATTTT. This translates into CSASPASGDTQYF.

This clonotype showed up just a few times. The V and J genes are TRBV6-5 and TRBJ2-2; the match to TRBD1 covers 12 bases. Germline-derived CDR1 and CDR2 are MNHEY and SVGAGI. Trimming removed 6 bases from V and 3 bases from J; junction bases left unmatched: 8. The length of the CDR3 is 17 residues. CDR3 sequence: CASSPGTGGADTGELFF. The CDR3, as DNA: TGTGCCAGCAGCCCCGGGACAGGGGGCGCGGACACCGGGGAGCTGTTTTTT.

CDR3 loop: CASSGPYYYGYTF. As DNA, the CDR3 is TGTGCCAGCAGTGGACCGTATTACTATGGCTACACCTTC. The chain combines TRBV28 with TRBJ1-2; D unclear. Germline CDR1 is MDHEN and CDR2 is SYDVKM. The CDR3 loop spans 13 amino acids. The ends were cut back, 5 bases at V and 3 bases at J, with 10 bases in the middle.

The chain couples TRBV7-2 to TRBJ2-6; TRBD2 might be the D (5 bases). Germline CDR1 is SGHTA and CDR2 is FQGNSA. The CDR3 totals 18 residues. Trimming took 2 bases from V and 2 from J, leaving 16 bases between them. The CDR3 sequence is CASSLIGVRMTGANVLTF. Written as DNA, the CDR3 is TGTGCCAGCAGCTTAATCGGGGTACGGATGACTGGGGCCAACGTCCTGACTTTC. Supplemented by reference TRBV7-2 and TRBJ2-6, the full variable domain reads GAGVSQSPSNKVTEKGKDVELRCDPISGHTALYWYRQSLGQGLEFLIYFQGNSAPDKSGLPSDRFSAERTGGSVSTLTIQRTQQEDSAVYLCASSLIGVRMTGANVLTFGAGSRLTVL.

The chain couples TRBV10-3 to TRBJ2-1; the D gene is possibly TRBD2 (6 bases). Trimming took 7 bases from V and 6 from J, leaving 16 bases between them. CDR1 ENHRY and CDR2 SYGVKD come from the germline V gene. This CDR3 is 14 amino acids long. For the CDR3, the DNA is TGTGCCATCACCCCCGGGTTGGGGGGCAATGAGCAGTTCTTC. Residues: CAITPGLGGNEQFF.

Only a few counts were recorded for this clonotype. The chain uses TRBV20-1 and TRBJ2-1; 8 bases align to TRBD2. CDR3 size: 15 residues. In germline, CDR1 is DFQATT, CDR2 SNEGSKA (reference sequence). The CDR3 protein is CSHLGLQRGQREQFF. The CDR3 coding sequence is TGCAGCCACCTGGGGCTTCAGCGGGGGCAGAGGGAGCAGTTCTTC.

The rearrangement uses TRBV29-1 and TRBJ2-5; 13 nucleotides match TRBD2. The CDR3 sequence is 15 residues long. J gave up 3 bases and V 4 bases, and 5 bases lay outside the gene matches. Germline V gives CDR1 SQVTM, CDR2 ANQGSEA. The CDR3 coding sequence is TGCAGCGTTGTAGGACTAGCGGGGGCCAAAGAGACCCAGTACTTC. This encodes CSVVGLAGAKETQYF.

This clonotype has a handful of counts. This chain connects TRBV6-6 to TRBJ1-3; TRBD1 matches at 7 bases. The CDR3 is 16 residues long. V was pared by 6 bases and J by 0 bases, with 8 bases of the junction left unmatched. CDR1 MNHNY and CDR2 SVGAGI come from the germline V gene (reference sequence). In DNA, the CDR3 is TGTGCCAGCAGCCCGCCCACAGGGGCCTCTGGAAACACCATATATTTT. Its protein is CASSPPTGASGNTIYF.

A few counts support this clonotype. The CDR3 loop reads CASSLTRTASSTEAFF. The CDR3 region has the DNA TGTGCCAGCAGCCTTACCCGGACAGCAAGTTCCACTGAAGCTTTCTTT. The chain recombines TRBV5-5 with TRBJ1-1; a possible D gene is TRBD1 (6 bases). The CDR3 spans 16 residues. CDR1 SGHKS and CDR2 YYEKEE come from the germline V gene (reference sequence). Trimming removed 4 bases at V and 4 bases at J, with 20 bases between.

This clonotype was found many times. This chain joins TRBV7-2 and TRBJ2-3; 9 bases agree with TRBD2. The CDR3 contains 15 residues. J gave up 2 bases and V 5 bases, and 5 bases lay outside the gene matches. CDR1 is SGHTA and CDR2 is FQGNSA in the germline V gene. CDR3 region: CASSPSGDYTDTQYF. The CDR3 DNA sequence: TGTGCCAGCAGCCCTAGCGGGGATTACACAGATACGCAGTATTTT.

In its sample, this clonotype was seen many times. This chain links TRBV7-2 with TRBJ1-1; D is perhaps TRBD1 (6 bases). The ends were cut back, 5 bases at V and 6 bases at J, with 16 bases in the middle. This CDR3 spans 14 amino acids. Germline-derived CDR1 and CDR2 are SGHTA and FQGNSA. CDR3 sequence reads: CASSEYRDTAEAFF. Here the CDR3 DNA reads TGTGCCAGCAGCGAATACAGGGATACGGCTGAAGCTTTCTTT.

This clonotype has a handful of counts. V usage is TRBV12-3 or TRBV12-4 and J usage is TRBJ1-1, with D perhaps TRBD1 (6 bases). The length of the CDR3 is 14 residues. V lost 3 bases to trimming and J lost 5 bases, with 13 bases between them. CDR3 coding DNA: TGTGCCAGCAGTTTTCAGGGGCGAGGGACTGAAGCTTTCTTT. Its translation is CASSFQGRGTEAFF.

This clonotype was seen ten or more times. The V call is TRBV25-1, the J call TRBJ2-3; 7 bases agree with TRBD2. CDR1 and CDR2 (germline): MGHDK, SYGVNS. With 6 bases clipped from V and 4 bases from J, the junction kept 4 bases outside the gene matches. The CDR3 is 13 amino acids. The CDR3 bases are TGTGCCAGCAGGGGGAGGGAGGCAGATACGCAGTATTTT. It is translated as CASRGREADTQYF. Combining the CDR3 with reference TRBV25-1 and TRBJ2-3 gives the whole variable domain EADIYQTPRYLVIGTGKKITLECSQTMGHDKMYWYQQDPGMELHLIHYSYGVNSTEKGDLSSESTVSRIRTEHFPLTLESARPSHTSQYLCASRGREADTQYFGPGTRLTVL.